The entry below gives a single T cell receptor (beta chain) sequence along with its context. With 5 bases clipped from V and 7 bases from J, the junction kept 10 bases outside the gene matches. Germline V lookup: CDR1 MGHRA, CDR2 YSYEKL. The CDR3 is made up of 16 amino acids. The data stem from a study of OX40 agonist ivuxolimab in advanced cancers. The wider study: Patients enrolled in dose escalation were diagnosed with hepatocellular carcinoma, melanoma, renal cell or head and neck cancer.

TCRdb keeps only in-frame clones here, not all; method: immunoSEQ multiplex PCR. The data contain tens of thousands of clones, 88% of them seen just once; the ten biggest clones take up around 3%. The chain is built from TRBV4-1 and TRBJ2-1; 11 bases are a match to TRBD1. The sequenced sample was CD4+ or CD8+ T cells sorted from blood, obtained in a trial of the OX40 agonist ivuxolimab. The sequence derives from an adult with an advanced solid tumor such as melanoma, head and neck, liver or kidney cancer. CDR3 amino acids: CASSGWGTGGKNEQFF. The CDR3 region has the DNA TGCGCCAGCAGCGGGTGGGGGACAGGGGGGAAGAATGAGCAGTTCTTC.